This T cell receptor (beta chain) was obtained from a study of regulatory T cells in long-lasting Graves disease. For TCR beta, libraries came from iRepertoire HTBI primers and Arm-PCR of CDR3 regions. MiXCR was run by TCRdb on the multiplex PCR reads, yielding one entry per CDR3 protein. The sample lists a few hundred thousand distinct CDR3 sequences; around 15% were seen once. CDR1 SGHTA and CDR2 FQGNSA come from the germline V gene. The length of the CDR3 is 15 residues. Between the trimmed V and J ends, which lost 4 bases and 4 bases, there was a span of 15 bases. Documented time point: newly diagnosed GD, antithyroid drugs for less than 3 months. Extracted RNA from PBMCs served as the source of the TCR library. These data were likewise used in another study, on T cells in Graves' hyperthyroidism and ophthalmopathy. That investigation notes: First-round RT-PCR of the TCR CDR3 relied on the HTBI primer set.

The chain uses TRBV7-2 and TRBJ2-3; D perhaps matches TRBD2 (5 bases). This TCR was recovered from a woman aged 18-29 years with Graves disease. The sequences come from peripheral blood mononuclear cells (PBMCs), collected at new diagnosis, from a patient treated with antithyroid drugs. The CDR3 here is CASSSGSSRADTQYF. The CDR3 bases are TGTGCCAGCAGCTCGGGATCCTCTCGAGCAGATACGCAGTATTTT.